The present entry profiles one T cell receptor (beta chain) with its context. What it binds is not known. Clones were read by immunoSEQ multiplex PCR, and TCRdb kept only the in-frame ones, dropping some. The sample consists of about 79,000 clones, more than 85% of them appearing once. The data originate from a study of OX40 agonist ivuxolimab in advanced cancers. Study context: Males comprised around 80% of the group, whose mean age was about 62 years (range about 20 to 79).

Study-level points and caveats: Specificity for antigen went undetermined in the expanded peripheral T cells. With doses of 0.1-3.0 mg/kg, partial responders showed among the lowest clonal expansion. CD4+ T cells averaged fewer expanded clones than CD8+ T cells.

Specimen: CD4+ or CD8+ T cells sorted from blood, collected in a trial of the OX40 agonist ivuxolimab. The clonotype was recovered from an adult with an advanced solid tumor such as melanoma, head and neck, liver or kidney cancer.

CDR3 nucleotides: TGCGCCAGCGGGGCAGGGTTCGGAAACATTCAGTACTTC. It codes for CASGAGFGNIQYF. The rearrangement uses TRBV5-1 and TRBJ2-4; D might be TRBD1 (5 bases). Trimming stripped 7 bases from V and 6 bases from J, with 14 bases between. The length of the CDR3 is 13 residues. Germline V gene data show CDR1 as SGHRS and CDR2 as YFSETQ. Full variable domain (rest looked up from reference TRBV5-1 and TRBJ2-4): KAGVTQTPRYLIKTRGQQVTLSCSPISGHRSVSWYQQTPGQGLQFLFEYFSETQRNKGNFPGRFSGRQFSNSRSEMNVSTLELGDSALYLCASGAGFGNIQYFGAGTRLSVL.